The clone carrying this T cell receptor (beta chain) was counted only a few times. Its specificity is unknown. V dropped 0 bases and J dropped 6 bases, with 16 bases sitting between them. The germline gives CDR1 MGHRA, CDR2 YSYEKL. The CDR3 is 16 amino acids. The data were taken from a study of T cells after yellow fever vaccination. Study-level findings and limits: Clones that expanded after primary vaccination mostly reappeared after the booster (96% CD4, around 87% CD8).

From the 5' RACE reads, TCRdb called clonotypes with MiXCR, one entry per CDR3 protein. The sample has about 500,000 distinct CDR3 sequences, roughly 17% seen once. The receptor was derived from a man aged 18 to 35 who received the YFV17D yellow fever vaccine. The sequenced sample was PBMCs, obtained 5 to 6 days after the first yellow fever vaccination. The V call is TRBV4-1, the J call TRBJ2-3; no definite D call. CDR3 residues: CASSQDAPQGWDTQYF. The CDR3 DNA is TGCGCCAGCAGCCAAGATGCCCCTCAAGGGTGGGATACGCAGTATTTT.